The TCR beta chain under discussion was sequenced for a study of cytomegalovirus exposure and HLA in healthy donors. The study's findings and limits: Most TCR sequences were rare, but some public TCRs occurred in many donors.

The assay was immunoSEQ multiplex PCR, and TCRdb's table has in-frame clones only and misses some. The table lists some 140,000 clones, roughly four fifths of them singletons, with about 27% in the top ten. Details on this clone: Its antigen is undetermined.

This TCR came from a young man in good health and CMV-seropositive. Sequenced sample: PBMCs.

CDR3 nucleotides: TGTGCCAGCAGTTGGGGACAGGGAATACACTACGAGCAGTACTTC. Translation: CASSWGQGIHYEQYF. The chain combines TRBV27 with TRBJ2-7; 9 bases align to TRBD1. Germline loops: CDR1 MNHEY, CDR2 SMNVEV (reference sequence). J lost 3 bases, V lost 4 bases, and 7 bases had no gene match. The CDR3 covers 15 residues.